One sample yielded the 32 T cell receptor beta chains listed below, sequenced in a study of blood T cell repertoires in COVID-19. Produced via immunoSEQ multiplex PCR; TCRdb's table is partial and in-frame only. The table lists roughly 210,000 clones, more than 75% of them singletons. Sequencing was done on a sample of PBMCs or T cells enriched from blood (not recorded which). Receptor source: a man aged 30-40 years in a cohort exposed to, infected with or recovered from COVID-19 (not recorded which).

The rearrangement joins TRBV7-9 to TRBJ1-4, with 9 bases fitting TRBD1. Germline CDR1 SEHNR, CDR2 FQNEAQ (reference sequence). Losses at the gene ends were 4 bases for V and 0 bases for J; bases not matched to a gene: 6. The CDR3 covers 17 residues. The CDR3 region has the DNA TGTGCCAGCAGCTCTGGGGGGACAGGGACAACTAATGAAAAACTGTTTTTT. This gives the protein CASSSGGTGTTNEKLFF.

The chain uses TRBV7-2 and TRBJ1-1, with a weak D call TRBD1 (5 bases). The CDR3 sequence is 14 residues long. Trimming cost V 5 bases and J 5 bases, with 15 bases left between them. Germline CDR1 and CDR2: SGHTA and FQGNSA. In DNA form, the CDR3 reads TGTGCCAGCAGCCCCCCGGGGGAGGGGACTGAAGCTTTCTTT. This encodes CASSPPGEGTEAFF.

Here the CDR3 DNA reads TGTGCCAGCAGTGAAGGCAGGACAGAGACCTACGAGCAGTACTTC. Translated, it gives CASSEGRTETYEQYF. The V and J genes are TRBV6-1 and TRBJ2-7; tentative D call: TRBD1 (6 bases). The germline gives CDR1 MNHNS, CDR2 SASEGT. This CDR3 has 15 amino acids. Trimming removed 1 base at V and 2 bases at J, with 12 bases between.

As concerns this clone: The junction shows a germline mismatch at one end, possibly a read error. The V and J genes are TRBV5-1 and TRBJ1-1; 7 positions agree with TRBD1. The CDR3 is 11 amino acids. CDR1 and CDR2 from the germline V gene are SGHRS and YFSETQ. The DNA for the CDR3 is TGCGCCAGCAGCTCATGGACAGGCTCGAACTTT. Translated, it gives CASSSWTGSNF.

The V and J genes are TRBV4-1 and TRBJ2-3; 10 bases align to TRBD2. The CDR3 loop spans 17 amino acids. Germline V gene data show CDR1 as MGHRA and CDR2 as YSYEKL. The junction had 9 bases not matched to a gene; V was cut back by 3 bases and J by 3 bases. The CDR3 DNA follows: TGCGCCAGCAGCCAGACTCCTAGCGGGAGTAGAACAGATACGCAGTATTTT. Its protein product is CASSQTPSGSRTDTQYF.

CDR3 DNA: TGTGCCAGCAGTTTAGTGGGGGGGAGAGATGAAAAACTGTTTTTT. Amino acid sequence: CASSLVGGRDEKLFF. This chain links TRBV28 with TRBJ1-4, with D maybe TRBD1 (5 bases). Germline CDR1 MDHEN, CDR2 SYDVKM. The CDR3 consists of 15 residues. The V and J ends lost 2 bases and 6 bases respectively, with 13 bases between them.

The chain combines TRBV5-1 with TRBJ2-7; the match to TRBD1 covers 9 bases. This CDR3 comprises 16 residues. Trimming at V came to 6 bases and at J to 4 bases, leaving 14 bases not matched to a gene. Germline loops: CDR1 SGHRS, CDR2 YFSETQ. The CDR3 coding sequence is TGCGCCAGCACCCCAGGACAGGGGAGAAGTACTTACGAGCAGTACTTC. Translation: CASTPGQGRSTYEQYF.

The rearrangement joins TRBV28 to TRBJ1-2, with 10 bases identical to TRBD1. J gave up 5 bases and V 3 bases, and 21 bases lay outside the gene matches. This CDR3 region has 20 residues. Per the germline V gene, CDR1 is MDHEN and CDR2 is SYDVKM. This chain's CDR3 is CASSFNLPDRGVGNTYGYTF. The DNA for the CDR3 is TGTGCCAGCAGTTTCAATCTACCGGACAGGGGGGTCGGTAATACGTATGGCTACACCTTC.

The chain is built from TRBV29-1 and TRBJ2-1; a weak D match, TRBD2 (5 bases). The CDR3 spans 12 residues. The germline CDR1 and CDR2 sequences are SQVTM and ANQGSEA. V gave up 3 bases and J gave up 9 bases, with 12 bases separating them. The CDR3 DNA sequence: TGCAGCGTTGATCCGGGGAGAGGTGAGCAGTTCTTC. Translation: CSVDPGRGEQFF.

The gene calls are TRBV2 and TRBJ2-1; the match to TRBD2 covers 7 bases. Germline assignment: CDR1 SNHLY and CDR2 FYNNEI. This CDR3 is 15 amino acids long. Trimming cost V 6 bases and J 2 bases; bases outside gene matches: 7. DNA for the CDR3: TGTGCCAGCAGCGCCGGGACTACTCCCTACAATGAGCAGTTCTTC. It specifies CASSAGTTPYNEQFF.

This chain uses TRBV10-3 with TRBJ2-5; 8 nucleotides match TRBD1. The germline V gene encodes CDR1 ENHRY and CDR2 SYGVKD. The CDR3 consists of 16 residues. V was clipped by 3 bases and J by 4 bases; unmatched bases: 10. The CDR3 loop is CAISDPVGQGAETQYF. The CDR3 coding sequence is TGTGCCATCAGTGATCCCGTGGGGCAGGGGGCAGAGACCCAGTACTTC.

In its sample, this clone was seen once. The V and J genes are TRBV7-9 and TRBJ2-5; D may be TRBD1 (5 bases). The V and J ends lost 4 bases and 5 bases respectively, with 17 bases between them. The CDR3 is made up of 15 amino acids. CDR1 is SEHNR, CDR2 FQNEAQ, per germline (reference sequence). The CDR3 reads CASSSSDNLGETQYF. In DNA form, the CDR3 reads TGTGCCAGCAGCTCGTCGGACAACCTGGGGGAGACCCAGTACTTC.

The rearrangement links TRBV11-3 to TRBJ1-1, with D possibly matching TRBD1 (5 bases). CDR1 is SGHNT, CDR2 YENEEA, per germline. This CDR3 is 12 amino acids long. CDR3 nucleotides: TGTGAGGAGAGGGACTACCACACTGAAGCTTTCTTT. It is translated as CEERDYHTEAFF.

V usage is TRBV23-1 and J usage is TRBJ2-5, with no clear D. TRBV23-1 is given ORF status, its function remaining uncertain. Trimming removed 2 bases at V and 7 bases at J, with 5 bases between. The CDR3 loop spans 11 amino acids. CDR3 coding DNA: TGCGCCAGCAGTCAAGCGTGGACCCAGTACTTC. This sequence encodes CASSQAWTQYF.

In its sample, this clone was seen once. The CDR3 reads CATSRDRRGEQFF. DNA for the CDR3: TGTGCCACCAGCAGAGATCGCCGGGGTGAGCAGTTCTTC. This chain joins TRBV15 and TRBJ2-1; D possibly corresponds to TRBD2 (5 bases). V was pared by 0 bases and J by 9 bases, with 9 bases between. This CDR3 is 13 amino acids long. CDR1 and CDR2 from the germline V gene are LNHNV and YYDKDF (reference sequence).

In its sample, this clone was seen once. This sequence joins TRBV5-4 and TRBJ2-5; a weak D match, TRBD1 (6 bases). The germline V gene has CDR1 SGHNT and CDR2 YYREEE (reference sequence). The CDR3 spans 15 residues. V was pared by 0 bases and J by 2 bases, with 11 bases between. The CDR3 loop reads CASSLDPRGQETQYF. For the CDR3, the DNA is TGTGCCAGCAGCTTGGACCCGAGGGGGCAAGAGACCCAGTACTTC.

V and J are TRBV7-3 and TRBJ2-7; 12 positions match TRBD1. J was trimmed by 5 bases and V by 5 bases; bases with no gene match: 7. This CDR3 has 15 residues. Germline lookup yields CDR1 SGHTA and CDR2 FQGTGA. The CDR3 spells CASSTGTGGFNEQYF. CDR3 sequence (DNA): TGTGCCAGCAGCACAGGGACAGGGGGCTTTAACGAGCAGTACTTC.

J is TRBJ2-2 and V is TRBV7-8, with TRBD2 identical over 12 bases. Germline trimming cut 5 bases from V and 6 bases from J; bases unmatched to any gene: 10. Germline V gene sequence: CDR1 SGHVS, CDR2 FQNEAQ. The CDR3 totals 17 residues. In DNA form, the CDR3 reads TGTGCCAGCAGCCCCCGCGGACTAGCGGGATCGCCCGGGGAGCTGTTTTTT. Translating gives CASSPRGLAGSPGELFF.

The chain joins TRBV5-1 to TRBJ2-2, with TRBD2 matching over 7 bases. The CDR3 contains 14 residues. Germline assignment: CDR1 SGHRS and CDR2 YFSETQ. V shed 2 bases, J shed 3 bases, and the junction held 1 base outside the gene matches. CDR3 amino acids: CASSFLADTGELFF. The CDR3 region has the DNA TGCGCCAGCAGCTTTCTAGCGGACACCGGGGAGCTGTTTTTT.

The J gene is TRBJ2-1, the V gene TRBV3-1 (or the pseudogene TRBV3-2); TRBD2 matches at 7 bases. The trim removed 4 bases at V and 4 bases at J, leaving 7 bases unmatched. This CDR3 spans 15 amino acids. Germline V gene sequence: CDR1 LGHDT, CDR2 YNNKEL (reference sequence). The CDR3 protein is CASSPRTSLYNEQFF. The CDR3 DNA follows: TGTGCCAGCAGCCCAAGGACTAGTCTATACAATGAGCAGTTCTTC.

This clone was recorded once. The chain employs TRBV28 and TRBJ1-4; no clear D gene. Germline V CDR1 and CDR2: MDHEN, SYDVKM. This CDR3 contains 16 residues. Trimming left V 2 bases short and J 4 bases short, with 14 bases between. CDR3 amino acids: CASSLGLTRFNEKLFF. CDR3 nucleotide sequence: TGTGCCAGCAGTTTAGGTCTGACAAGGTTTAATGAAAAACTGTTTTTT. The full variable domain, rest sourced from reference TRBV28 and TRBJ1-4, is DVKVTQSSRYLVKRTGEKVFLECVQDMDHENMFWYRQDPGLGLRLIYFSYDVKMKEKGDIPEGYSVSREKKERFSLILESASTNQTSMYLCASSLGLTRFNEKLFFGSGTQLSVL.

This clone was seen just once. This chain joins TRBV7-8 and TRBJ1-1; D might be TRBD1 (5 bases). This CDR3 spans 14 amino acids. The germline CDR1 and CDR2 sequences are SGHVS and FQNEAQ. The germline V and J ends were trimmed by 5 bases and 2 bases, with 12 bases remaining between them. The CDR3 here is CASSPRQINTEAFF. CDR3 in DNA: TGTGCCAGCAGCCCTAGACAGATTAACACTGAAGCTTTCTTT. Variable domain in full (rest from reference TRBV7-8 and TRBJ1-1): GAGVSQSPRYKVAKRGQDVALRCDPISGHVSLFWYQQALGQGPEFLTYFQNEAQLDKSGLPSDRFFAERPEGSVSTLKIQRTQQEDSAVYLCASSPRQINTEAFFGQGTRLTVV.

The chain is built from TRBV2 and TRBJ1-5; 10 bases line up with TRBD1. CDR1 and CDR2 (germline): SNHLY, FYNNEI. The CDR3 runs to 14 residues. Trimming removed 3 bases from V and 7 bases from J; junction bases left unmatched: 3. The CDR3 nucleotides are TGTGCCAGCAGTGAGGGACAGGGGATCCAGCCCCAGCATTTT. It codes for CASSEGQGIQPQHF.

The CDR3 loop reads CASTQDAGARELFF. In nucleotides, the CDR3 is TGTGCCAGCACACAGGACGCAGGGGCCAGGGAGCTGTTTTTT. The chain employs TRBV28 and TRBJ2-2; tentative D call: TRBD1 (6 bases). In germline, CDR1 is MDHEN, CDR2 SYDVKM. V was clipped by 7 bases and J by 9 bases, with 18 bases between them. CDR3 length: 14 residues.

This rearrangement joins TRBV11-1 to TRBJ2-2; 8 bases are shared with TRBD1. The J segment lost 1 base and the V segment lost 5 bases, leaving 3 bases of the junction unmatched. Germline V gene sequence: CDR1 SGHAT, CDR2 FQDESV (reference sequence). This CDR3 region has 15 residues. The CDR3 sequence: CASSDGQGNTGELFF. The DNA of the CDR3 is TGTGCCAGCAGCGACGGACAGGGGAACACCGGGGAGCTGTTTTTT. Filled out from reference TRBV11-1 and TRBJ2-2, the complete variable domain reads EAEVAQSPRYKITEKSQAVAFWCDPISGHATLYWYRQILGQGPELLVQFQDESVVDDSQLPKDRFSAERLKGVDSTLKIQPAELGDSAMYLCASSDGQGNTGELFFGEGSRLTVL.

The sample holds one count of this clone. V and J are TRBV18 and TRBJ2-1, with D maybe TRBD1 (6 bases). The CDR3 loop spans 12 amino acids. V was pared by 6 bases and J by 6 bases, with 9 bases between. Germline loops: CDR1 KGHSH, CDR2 LQKENI. CDR3 loop: CASSRGPNEQFF. The CDR3 DNA sequence: TGTGCCAGCTCCAGGGGCCCCAATGAGCAGTTCTTC.

The V gene is TRBV28, the J gene TRBJ1-5, with D hard to call. V gave up 4 bases and J gave up 3 bases, with 16 bases separating them. In germline, CDR1 is MDHEN, CDR2 SYDVKM. The CDR3 is 16 residues long. The CDR3 here is CASSWRVGPINQPQHF. The CDR3 DNA is TGTGCCAGCAGTTGGCGGGTTGGGCCCATCAATCAGCCCCAGCATTTT.

CDR3 sequence reads: CASRPTGNQPQHF. DNA for the CDR3: TGTGCCAGCAGACCGACAGGTAATCAGCCCCAGCATTTT. The rearrangement joins TRBV12-3 or TRBV12-4 to TRBJ1-5; possibly TRBD1 for D (6 bases). This CDR3 has 13 amino acids. V dropped 6 bases and J dropped 4 bases, with 10 bases sitting between them.

The chain has TRBV7-9 and TRBJ1-1; TRBD1 is a possible D gene (5 bases). The length of the CDR3 is 14 residues. Germline-derived CDR1 and CDR2 are SEHNR and FQNEAQ (reference sequence). Trimming pared 4 bases from V and 8 bases from J, leaving 17 bases between. As DNA, the CDR3 is TGTGCCAGCAGCTCTCTTCGGTGGCAGGGCGAAGCTTTCTTT. Its translation: CASSSLRWQGEAFF. The full variable domain, its missing parts supplied by reference TRBV7-9 and TRBJ1-1, is DTGVSQNPRHKITKRGQNVTFRCDPISEHNRLYWYRQTLGQGPEFLTYFQNEAQLEKSRLLSDRFSAERPKGSFSTLEIQRTEQGDSAMYLCASSSLRWQGEAFFGQGTRLTVV.

The table lists this clone with many counts. The V call is TRBV5-6, the J call TRBJ1-1; possible D gene TRBD1, 6 bases. This CDR3 has 16 residues. The V gene's germline CDR1 is SGHDT and CDR2 YYEEEE. The V end was cut by 2 bases, the J end by 0 bases, with 14 bases between. The CDR3 loop is CASSFGPGHLNTEAFF. The CDR3 coding sequence is TGTGCCAGCAGCTTTGGCCCGGGACACCTGAACACTGAAGCTTTCTTT.

This chain uses TRBV2 with TRBJ2-3, with 10 bases that match TRBD2. Germline V gene lookup returns CDR1 SNHLY and CDR2 FYNNEI. J lost 4 bases, V lost 4 bases, and 5 bases had no gene match. The CDR3 extends over 15 amino acids. The CDR3 coding sequence is TGTGCCAGCAGTGTGCTAGCGGGAGCTGCAGATACGCAGTATTTT. Its translation: CASSVLAGAADTQYF.

This chain connects TRBV14 to TRBJ1-1; the D gene is possibly TRBD1 (6 bases). This CDR3 contains 16 residues. Per the germline V gene, CDR1 is SGHDN and CDR2 is FVKESK. Trimming cost V 1 base and J 4 bases, with 16 bases left between them. CDR3 residues: CASSQVGVRTVTEAFF. CDR3 sequence (DNA): TGTGCCAGCAGCCAAGTCGGGGTTAGGACAGTCACTGAAGCTTTCTTT.